The 17 T cell receptor beta chains below all came from one sample that was sequenced in a study of T-cell reconstitution after alpha-beta-depleted transplantation in children (dated by TCRdb to the mid-2010s). Libraries were built with PCR. Sequencing relied on an Illumina HiSeq 2500. TCR library preparation used molecular barcoding, with unique molecular identifiers applied to normalize quantification of the TCRbeta repertoire. Starting from the raw public reads, TCRdb applied fastp trimming at Q25, assembled clones with MiXCR and retained in-frame beta chains. A single entry per CDR3 protein holds the most common genes and DNA from its merged rows. This sample gives about 270,000 distinct CDR3 sequences in total; 9.9% of them show up just once. The ten biggest clones cover 10% of the sample. Sequencing was performed on PBMCs from the stem cell graft donor, taken from the stem cell graft. Source of these receptors: a human donor who donated a stem cell graft to a child with SCID.

This rearrangement joins TRBV27 to TRBJ2-2, with D perhaps matching TRBD1 (6 bases). CDR1 and CDR2 (germline): MNHEY, SMNVEV (reference sequence). Trimming removed 4 bases from V and 5 bases from J, with 26 bases in between. The CDR3 totals 19 residues. This chain's CDR3 is CASSSQKSYSIQGTGELFF. The CDR3 region has the DNA TGTGCCAGCAGTTCGCAAAAATCCTACTCCATTCAGGGGACCGGGGAGCTGTTTTTT.

There are a few counts of this clonotype. This chain links TRBV4-1 with TRBJ2-7, with D unresolved. V lost 0 bases to trimming and J lost 6 bases, with 9 bases between them. The germline V gene encodes CDR1 MGHRA and CDR2 YSYEKL. The CDR3 runs to 13 residues. CDR3 bases: TGCGCCAGCAGCCAAGACCAGGTTTCCGAGCAGTACTTC. It encodes CASSQDQVSEQYF.

The count of this clonotype is one. It may be a read error: a sequence one base away is much more abundant. CDR3 protein: CASSSQGAWVTDTQYF. CDR3 DNA: TGTGCCAGCAGTTCCCAGGGAGCGTGGGTCACAGATACGCAGTATTTT. The chain is built from TRBV12-3 or TRBV12-4 and TRBJ2-3; either TRBD1 or TRBD2 may fit D (5 bases each). The length of the CDR3 is 16 residues. Trimming cost V 4 bases and J 2 bases, with 16 bases left between them.

This clonotype has at least ten counts. The chain joins TRBV6-1 to TRBJ1-5; TRBD1 is a possible D gene (6 bases). Germline V lookup: CDR1 MNHNS, CDR2 SASEGT. CDR3 size: 16 residues. Deletions cut 6 bases from V and 2 bases from J, with 17 bases between. CDR3 DNA: TGTGCCAGCAGGGACGACAGGTCCCTTGGCAATCAGCCCCAGCATTTT. Translating it yields CASRDDRSLGNQPQHF.

This clonotype was recorded a few times. The V gene is TRBV20-1, the J gene TRBJ2-7; 7 bases agree with TRBD2. Looked up from germline, CDR1 is DFQATT and CDR2 is SNEGSKA (reference sequence). Trimming at V came to 4 bases and at J to 2 bases, leaving 5 bases not matched to a gene. The CDR3 contains 13 residues. The CDR3 DNA reads TGCAGTGCTATGGAACGGGGGGCCTACGAGCAGTACTTC. The encoded protein is CSAMERGAYEQYF.

The chain links TRBV5-1 to TRBJ1-6, with D possibly matching TRBD1 (5 bases). This CDR3 region has 16 residues. CDR1 and CDR2 from the germline V gene are SGHRS and YFSETQ. Deletions cut 2 bases from V and 1 base from J, with 10 bases between. The CDR3 here is CASSLGWGSYNSPLHF. CDR3 sequence (DNA): TGCGCCAGCAGCTTAGGGTGGGGGTCCTATAATTCACCCCTCCACTTT.

This clonotype has ten or more counts. V and J are TRBV19 and TRBJ2-1; 9 positions agree with TRBD1. Germline trimming cut 11 bases from V and 10 bases from J; bases unmatched to any gene: 18. The CDR3 spans 15 residues. Germline lookup yields CDR1 LNHDA and CDR2 SQIVND (reference sequence). The CDR3 spells CASHPGTGYQWEQFF. The CDR3 DNA reads TGTGCCTCCCACCCCGGGACAGGGTACCAATGGGAGCAGTTCTTC.

This clonotype was seen ten or more times. The V and J genes are TRBV10-3 and TRBJ2-2; D may be TRBD1 or TRBD2 (5 bases each). Germline CDR1 and CDR2: ENHRY and SYGVKD. Deletions cut 6 bases from V and 0 bases from J, with 14 bases between. CDR3 size: 16 residues. For the CDR3, the DNA is TGTGCCATCAGACCCTGGGACGGACCGAACACCGGGGAGCTGTTTTTT. This gives the protein CAIRPWDGPNTGELFF.

This chain uses TRBV7-9 with TRBJ1-5; D ambiguous. Germline lookup yields CDR1 SEHNR and CDR2 FQNEAQ (reference sequence). The V end was cut by 3 bases, the J end by 6 bases, with 6 bases between. This CDR3 has 12 amino acids. DNA of the CDR3: TGTGCCAGCAGCTTTGTTAGTCAGCCCCAGCATTTT. Residues: CASSFVSQPQHF.

This clonotype turned up a few times. The genes are TRBV3-1 and TRBJ2-3, with 9 bases that match TRBD1. V dropped 10 bases and J dropped 3; count of bases not matched to a gene: 11. The CDR3 runs 15 residues. Germline-derived CDR1 and CDR2 are LGHDT and YNNKEL (reference sequence). The CDR3 DNA reads TGTGCCACCTGCAAAGTGGGGACAGGGACAGATACGCAGTATTTT. Amino acids: CATCKVGTGTDTQYF.

The V call is TRBV5-1, the J call TRBJ2-7, with TRBD2 matching over 11 bases. Germline V CDR1 and CDR2: SGHRS, YFSETQ. The V and J ends lost 4 bases and 1 base, in that order; junction bases with no gene match: 4. The CDR3 extends over 15 amino acids. CDR3 nucleotides: TGCGCCAGCAGCCGTGCTAGCGGGGGGTCCTACGAGCAGTACTTC. Its protein is CASSRASGGSYEQYF.

This clonotype has only a few counts. The V call is TRBV7-3, the J call TRBJ2-3; D is uncertain. The germline V gene has CDR1 SGHTA and CDR2 FQGTGA. Trimming cost V 1 base and J 2 bases, with 7 bases left between them. The CDR3 contains 14 residues. The CDR3: CASSLNPHTDTQYF. CDR3 DNA sequence: TGTGCCAGCAGCTTAAATCCTCACACAGATACGCAGTATTTT.

There are many counts of this clonotype. J is TRBJ2-7 and V is TRBV5-1, with D unresolved. CDR1 is SGHRS and CDR2 is YFSETQ in the germline V gene. The CDR3 covers 16 residues. V lost 0 bases to trimming and J lost 1 base, with 14 bases between them. The CDR3 coding sequence is TGCGCCAGCAGCTTGGAGTTCCGGGTCGGATCCTACGAGCAGTACTTC. It translates to CASSLEFRVGSYEQYF.

This chain connects TRBV7-8 to TRBJ2-1; D gene unclear. V gave up 0 bases and J gave up 0 bases, with 18 bases separating them. The V gene's germline CDR1 is SGHVS and CDR2 FQNEAQ. The CDR3 runs to 19 residues. The CDR3 loop reads CASSLATGLSKSSYNEQFF. The CDR3 DNA is TGTGCCAGCAGCTTAGCGACGGGCTTGAGCAAGAGCTCCTACAATGAGCAGTTCTTC.

This clonotype has at least ten counts. The genes are TRBV28 and TRBJ2-1; no firm D call. The V gene lost 6 bases and the J gene lost 9 bases, with 9 bases spanning the gap. There are 11 residues in the CDR3. CDR1 MDHEN and CDR2 SYDVKM come from the germline V gene. The CDR3, as DNA: TGTGCCAGCAGCAGGATCCTTGAGCAGTTCTTC. As protein: CASSRILEQFF. Together with reference TRBV28 and TRBJ2-1, the CDR3 gives the full variable domain: DVKVTQSSRYLVKRTGEKVFLECVQDMDHENMFWYRQDPGLGLRLIYFSYDVKMKEKGDIPEGYSVSREKKERFSLILESASTNQTSMYLCASSRILEQFFGPGTRLTVL.

CDR3 DNA sequence: TGCAGTGCTAACTACGGGGGGCAAGAGACCCAGTACTTC. Residues: CSANYGGQETQYF. The chain carries TRBV20-1 and TRBJ2-5; 7 bases map to TRBD2. CDR1 is DFQATT and CDR2 is SNEGSKA in the germline V gene (reference sequence). This CDR3 contains 13 residues. Trimming took 4 bases from V and 2 from J; bases not matched to a gene: 4.

This clonotype was observed a handful of times. The genes are TRBV5-1 and TRBJ2-1; the match to TRBD2 covers 8 bases. The trim removed 5 bases at V and 5 bases at J, leaving 6 bases unmatched. Germline V gene sequence: CDR1 SGHRS, CDR2 YFSETQ. The CDR3 is 14 residues long. CDR3 amino acids: CASRALADNNEQFF. CDR3 bases: TGCGCCAGCAGGGCACTAGCGGATAACAATGAGCAGTTCTTC. The entire variable domain, with the rest obtained from reference TRBV5-1 and TRBJ2-1, is as follows: KAGVTQTPRYLIKTRGQQVTLSCSPISGHRSVSWYQQTPGQGLQFLFEYFSETQRNKGNFPGRFSGRQFSNSRSEMNVSTLELGDSALYLCASRALADNNEQFFGPGTRLTVL.